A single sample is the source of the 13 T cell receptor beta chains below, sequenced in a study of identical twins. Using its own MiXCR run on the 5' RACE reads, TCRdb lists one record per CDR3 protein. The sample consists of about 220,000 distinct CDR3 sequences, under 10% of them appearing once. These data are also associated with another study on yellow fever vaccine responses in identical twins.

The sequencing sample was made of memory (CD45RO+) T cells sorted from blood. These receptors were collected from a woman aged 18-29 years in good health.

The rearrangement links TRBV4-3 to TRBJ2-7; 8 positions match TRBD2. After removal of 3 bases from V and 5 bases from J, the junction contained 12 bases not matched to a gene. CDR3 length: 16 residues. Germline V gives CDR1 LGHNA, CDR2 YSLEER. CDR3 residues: CASSHDTGTSLHEQYF. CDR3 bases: TGCGCCAGCAGCCATGATACCGGGACTAGTCTGCACGAGCAGTACTTC.

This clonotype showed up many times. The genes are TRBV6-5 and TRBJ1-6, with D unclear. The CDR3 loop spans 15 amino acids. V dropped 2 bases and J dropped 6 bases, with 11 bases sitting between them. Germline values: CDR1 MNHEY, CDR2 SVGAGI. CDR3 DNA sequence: TGTGCCAGCAGTTACGTGGGCCGTTCTAATTCACCCCTCCACTTT. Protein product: CASSYVGRSNSPLHF.

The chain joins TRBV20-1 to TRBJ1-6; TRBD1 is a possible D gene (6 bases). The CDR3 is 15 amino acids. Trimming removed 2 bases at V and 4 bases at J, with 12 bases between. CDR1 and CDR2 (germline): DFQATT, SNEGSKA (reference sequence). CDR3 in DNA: TGCAGTGCTAGACCCAGGGGAGAATATAATTCACCCCTCCACTTT. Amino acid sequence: CSARPRGEYNSPLHF.

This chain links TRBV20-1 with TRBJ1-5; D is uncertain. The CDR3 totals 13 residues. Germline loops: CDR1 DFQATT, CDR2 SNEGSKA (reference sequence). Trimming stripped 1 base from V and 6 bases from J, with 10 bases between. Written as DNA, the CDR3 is TGCAGTGCTAGAGGGCAGGCTGGTCAGCCCCAGCATTTT. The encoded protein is CSARGQAGQPQHF.

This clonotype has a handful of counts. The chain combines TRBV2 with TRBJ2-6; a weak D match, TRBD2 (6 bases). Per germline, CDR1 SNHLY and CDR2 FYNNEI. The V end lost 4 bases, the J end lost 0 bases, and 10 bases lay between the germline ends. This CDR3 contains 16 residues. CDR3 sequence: CASSGGVFSGANVLTF. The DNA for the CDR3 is TGTGCCAGCAGTGGGGGGGTTTTCTCTGGGGCCAACGTCCTGACTTTC.

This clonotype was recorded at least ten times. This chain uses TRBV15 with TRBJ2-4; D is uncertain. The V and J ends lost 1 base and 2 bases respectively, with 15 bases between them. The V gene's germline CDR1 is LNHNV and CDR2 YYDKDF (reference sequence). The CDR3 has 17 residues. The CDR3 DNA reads TGTGCCACCAGCAGAGTTGGGTTTGGAGAAACCAAAAACATTCAGTACTTC. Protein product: CATSRVGFGETKNIQYF.

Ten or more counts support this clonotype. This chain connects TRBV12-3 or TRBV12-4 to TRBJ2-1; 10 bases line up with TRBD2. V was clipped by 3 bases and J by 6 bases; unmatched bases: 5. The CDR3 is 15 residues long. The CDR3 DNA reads TGTGCCAGCAGTTTTGAAGCGGGGGGGCCCAATGAGCAGTTCTTC. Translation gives CASSFEAGGPNEQFF.

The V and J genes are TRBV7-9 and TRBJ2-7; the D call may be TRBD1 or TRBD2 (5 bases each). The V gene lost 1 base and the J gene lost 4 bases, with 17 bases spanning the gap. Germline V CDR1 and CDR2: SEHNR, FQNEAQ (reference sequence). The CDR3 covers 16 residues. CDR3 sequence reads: CASSLGAGATSYEQYF. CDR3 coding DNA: TGTGCCAGCAGCTTAGGAGCCGGGGCTACGAGTTACGAGCAGTACTTC.

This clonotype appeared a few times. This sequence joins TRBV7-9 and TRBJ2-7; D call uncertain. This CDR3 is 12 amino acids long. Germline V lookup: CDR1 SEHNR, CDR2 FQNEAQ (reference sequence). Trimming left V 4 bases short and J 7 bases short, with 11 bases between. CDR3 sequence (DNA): TGTGCCAGCAGCTCAACAGAAGGGGAGCAGTACTTC. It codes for CASSSTEGEQYF.

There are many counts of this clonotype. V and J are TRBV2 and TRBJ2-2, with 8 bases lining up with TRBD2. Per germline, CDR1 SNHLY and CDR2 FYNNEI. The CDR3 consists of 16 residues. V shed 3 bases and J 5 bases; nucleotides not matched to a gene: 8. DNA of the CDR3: TGTGCCAGCAGTGATAACGGGGGGGCTCCAACCGGGGAGCTGTTTTTT. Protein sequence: CASSDNGGAPTGELFF.

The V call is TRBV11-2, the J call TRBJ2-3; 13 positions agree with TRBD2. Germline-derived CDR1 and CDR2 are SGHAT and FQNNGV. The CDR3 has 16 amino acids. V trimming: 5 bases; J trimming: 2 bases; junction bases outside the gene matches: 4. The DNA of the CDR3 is TGTGCCAGCAGCCAGGGACTAGCGGGAAACACAGATACGCAGTATTTT. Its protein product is CASSQGLAGNTDTQYF.

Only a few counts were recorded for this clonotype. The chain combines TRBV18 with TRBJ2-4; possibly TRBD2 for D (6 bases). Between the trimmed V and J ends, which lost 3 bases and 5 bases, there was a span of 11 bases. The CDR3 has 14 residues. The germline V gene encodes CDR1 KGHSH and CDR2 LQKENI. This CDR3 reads CASSPWGGENIQYF. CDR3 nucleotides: TGTGCCAGCTCACCTTGGGGCGGGGAAAACATTCAGTACTTC.

CDR3 residues: CASSSVTGWNEQFF. The CDR3 bases are TGCGCCAGCTCTTCGGTAACAGGGTGGAATGAGCAGTTCTTC. This chain joins TRBV5-1 and TRBJ2-1; the D gene is possibly TRBD1 (6 bases). Germline CDR1 is SGHRS and CDR2 is YFSETQ. This CDR3 has 14 residues. V was pared by 7 bases and J by 7 bases, with 18 bases between.